This TCR beta chain was sequenced in a study of cytomegalovirus exposure and HLA in healthy donors. As for the study in general: Later analysis reported that the approximately 120 validation repertoires shared the platform of the 500 to 850 first-cohort repertoires.

The assay was immunoSEQ multiplex PCR, and TCRdb's table has in-frame clones only and misses some. Of about 98,000 clones in the sample, around 90% are singletons; the top ten hold roughly 3.7%. The germline V gene encodes CDR1 MDHEN and CDR2 SYDVKM. The V and J ends lost 5 bases and 14 bases, in that order; junction bases with no gene match: 5. The CDR3 runs 11 residues. The sample taken for sequencing was PBMCs. This clonotype originated in a young woman in good health and CMV-seronegative. The chain joins TRBV28 to TRBJ1-5; 8 bases are shared with TRBD1. The CDR3 here is CASSPGQGEHF. Written as DNA, the CDR3 is TGTGCCAGCAGTCCCGGACAGGGAGAGCATTTT.